One and the same sample provided the 14 T cell receptor beta chains below, sequenced in a study of T cells after yellow fever vaccination. TCRdb re-called the 5' RACE reads through MiXCR, storing one row per CDR3 protein. The sample holds about 320,000 distinct CDR3 sequences; 3.5% to 4.5% are singletons and the top ten take approximately 19%. Here the sequenced sample was PBMCs, taken 15 days after the yellow fever booster vaccination. The receptors originated from a man younger than 35 who received the YFV17D yellow fever vaccine.

The chain links TRBV20-1 to TRBJ1-5; D uncertain. The germline V and J ends were trimmed by 0 bases and 2 bases, with 11 bases remaining between them. The length of the CDR3 is 15 residues. The germline V gene has CDR1 DFQATT and CDR2 SNEGSKA (reference sequence). The CDR3 DNA reads as TGCAGTGCTAGAGATGACCGCGGCGGCAATCAGCCCCAGCATTTT. Amino acids: CSARDDRGGNQPQHF.

Only a few counts were recorded for this clonotype. CDR3 sequence reads: CASSFGGSQPQHF. CDR3 in DNA: TGTGCCAGCAGCTTTGGGGGCAGTCAGCCCCAGCATTTT. The gene calls are TRBV7-2 and TRBJ1-5; TRBD1 might be the D (6 bases). The CDR3 consists of 13 residues. Trimming took 3 bases from V and 6 from J, leaving 9 bases between them. The germline V gene encodes CDR1 SGHTA and CDR2 FQGNSA.

This clonotype has a handful of counts. This sequence joins TRBV20-1 and TRBJ1-6, with no clear D. CDR3 length: 17 residues. V lost 0 bases and J 0 bases, leaving 12 bases between the germline ends. Germline V gives CDR1 DFQATT, CDR2 SNEGSKA (reference sequence). The CDR3 DNA reads TGCAGTGCTAGAGACGTGGTGGAGAGCTCCTATAATTCACCCCTCCACTTT. Its protein product is CSARDVVESSYNSPLHF.

This sequence joins TRBV20-1 and TRBJ2-1; D not certain. The ends were cut back, 1 base at V and 5 bases at J, with 9 bases in the middle. Germline values: CDR1 DFQATT, CDR2 SNEGSKA (reference sequence). The CDR3 has 13 amino acids. The CDR3 DNA reads as TGCAGTGCTAGAGGATCCGTGAACAATGAGCAGTTCTTC. Translation: CSARGSVNNEQFF.

This clonotype was seen only a few times. The chain carries TRBV12-3 or TRBV12-4 and TRBJ1-3; D might be TRBD1 (5 bases). Trimming stripped 5 bases from V and 2 bases from J, with 10 bases between. The CDR3 consists of 14 residues. CDR3 bases: TGTGCCAGCAGTCCTCAGGGAGCTGGAAACACCATATATTTT. Protein sequence: CASSPQGAGNTIYF.

This rearrangement joins TRBV5-1 to TRBJ2-1, with TRBD1 matching 10 bases. Per the germline V gene, CDR1 is SGHRS and CDR2 is YFSETQ. The CDR3 runs 16 residues. The trim removed 3 bases at V and 2 bases at J, leaving 5 bases unmatched. Here the CDR3 reads CASSWGDRGTYNEQFF. The CDR3, as DNA: TGCGCCAGCAGCTGGGGGGACAGGGGAACCTACAATGAGCAGTTCTTC.

The rearrangement uses TRBV4-2 and TRBJ2-1; 13 bases match TRBD2. V shed 4 bases, J shed 7 bases, and the junction held 4 bases outside the gene matches. The germline gives CDR1 LGHNA, CDR2 YNFKEQ. This CDR3 is 15 amino acids long. The CDR3 reads CASSLTSGGENEQFF. The CDR3 DNA reads as TGTGCCAGCAGCCTCACTAGCGGGGGGGAAAATGAGCAGTTCTTC.

The chain employs TRBV3-1 and TRBJ2-1; 12 nucleotides align to TRBD2. V lost 4 bases and J lost 7; bases outside the gene matches: 11. The CDR3 is 17 amino acids. Per germline, CDR1 LGHDT and CDR2 YNNKEL (reference sequence). CDR3 sequence: CASSRGPGLAGGNEQFF. In nucleotides, the CDR3 is TGTGCCAGCAGCCGCGGCCCGGGACTAGCGGGCGGGAATGAGCAGTTCTTC.

In its sample, this clonotype was seen a few times. V is TRBV7-9 and J is TRBJ2-2; the D gene is possibly TRBD1 (5 bases). V was clipped by 6 bases and J by 1 base, with 9 bases between them. Looked up from germline, CDR1 is SEHNR and CDR2 is FQNEAQ (reference sequence). CDR3 length equals 14 residues. CDR3 in amino acids: CASRQTENTGELFF. The CDR3 DNA reads as TGTGCCAGCAGACAGACAGAGAACACCGGGGAGCTGTTTTTT.

The genes are TRBV4-3 and TRBJ2-4; 9 nucleotides line up with TRBD2. Trimming at V came to 5 bases and at J to 8 bases, leaving 16 bases not matched to a gene. Germline loops: CDR1 LGHNA, CDR2 YSLEER. This CDR3 has 17 amino acids. The CDR3 reads CASSTRTGGGARDIQYF. Written as DNA, the CDR3 is TGCGCCAGCAGCACCAGGACTGGCGGGGGGGCCAGAGACATTCAGTACTTC.

The sample holds many counts of this clonotype. This chain connects TRBV5-1 to TRBJ2-3; D may be TRBD1 (6 bases). Per the germline V gene, CDR1 is SGHRS and CDR2 is YFSETQ. CDR3 length: 14 amino acids. V lost 3 bases to trimming and J lost 5 bases, with 13 bases between them. Here the CDR3 reads CASSSTGGGDTQYF. CDR3 nucleotides: TGCGCCAGCAGCTCGACAGGTGGGGGAGATACGCAGTATTTT.

The genes are TRBV6-6 and TRBJ2-3; 7 bases fit TRBD1. Germline V gives CDR1 MNHNY, CDR2 SVGAGI (reference sequence). The CDR3 consists of 15 residues. The junction had 6 bases not matched to a gene; V was cut back by 4 bases and J by 2 bases. The chain's CDR3 is CASSFTGVPTDTQYF. The DNA for the CDR3 is TGTGCCAGCAGTTTTACAGGGGTCCCCACAGATACGCAGTATTTT.

In its sample, this clonotype was seen a few times. The gene calls are TRBV27 and TRBJ1-5, with TRBD1 matching 7 bases. The V and J ends lost 4 bases and 0 bases, in that order; junction bases with no gene match: 9. The CDR3 loop spans 17 amino acids. The germline CDR1 and CDR2 sequences are MNHEY and SMNVEV (reference sequence). CDR3 in DNA: TGTGCCAGCAGTTGGGCCGGGACAGAGTATAGCAATCAGCCCCAGCATTTT. Translated: CASSWAGTEYSNQPQHF.

The chain has TRBV7-2 and TRBJ1-1; 8 bases are a match to TRBD1. J was trimmed by 4 bases and V by 5 bases; bases with no gene match: 9. The CDR3 has 15 amino acids. CDR1 is SGHTA, CDR2 FQGNSA, per germline. CDR3 coding DNA: TGTGCCAGCAGCCCCTGGACAGGGAGGAGCACTGAAGCTTTCTTT. Protein product: CASSPWTGRSTEAFF.